The sequence of this T cell receptor beta chain was determined in a study of blood T cell repertoires in COVID-19. Study-level information: Sites in the United States, Italy and Spain provided acute and convalescent COVID-19 samples. T cells, B-cell-depleted T cells, or PBMCs provided the cDNA or gDNA that served as material.

All enrollees were roughly 18 to 90 years old and from approximately 24 US areas. Original analysis: Amplification with reference gene primers provided the estimates of nucleated cell counts. Method: immunoSEQ multiplex PCR; TCRdb's copy keeps in-frame clones and lacks some. V and J calls and clone size are given by that table; D and trimming were obtained from the DNA. The profile covers about 400,000 clones, with roughly 88% appearing a single time and around 1.9% taken by the ten largest. This sequence was found in a middle-aged woman with acute COVID-19. Sequencing input: PBMCs or T cells enriched from blood (not recorded which).

The chain's CDR3 is CASSPGQGGTGYTF. The DNA of the CDR3 is TGTGCCAGCTCACCGGGACAGGGAGGAACTGGCTACACCTTC. This chain joins TRBV18 and TRBJ1-2; 9 bases match TRBD1. The germline V gene has CDR1 KGHSH and CDR2 LQKENI. The CDR3 is 14 amino acids. V was pared by 3 bases and J by 7 bases, with 6 bases of the junction left unmatched. The full variable domain, with the rest looked up from reference TRBV18 and TRBJ1-2, is NAGVMQNPRHLVRRRGQEARLRCSPMKGHSHVYWYRQLPEEGLKFMVYLQKENIIDESGMPKERFSAEFPKEGPSILRIQQVVRGDSAAYFCASSPGQGGTGYTFGSGTRLTVV.